The sequence of this T cell receptor beta chain was determined in a study of early T cells in non-severe SARS-CoV-2 infection. TCRdb redid the calling of the 5' RACE reads with MiXCR, one entry per CDR3 protein. The sample holds around 46,000 distinct CDR3 sequences, around a tenth seen once. This clonotype was seen at least ten times. Its antigen is undetermined. Study-level results: Anti-spike CD8 responses were favored in VDJdb matching, and private and CD4 specificities were missed.

Sequencing used whole blood. The origin of this receptor is an adult who was a healthcare worker with PCR-confirmed SARS-CoV-2 infection or an uninfected control (not recorded which).

The CDR3 nucleotides are TGTGCCAGCAGCGCTGGACTAGCGGGAGGGCCGACGAAGTTCTTC. As protein: CASSAGLAGGPTKFF. This sequence joins TRBV7-9 and TRBJ2-1; the match to TRBD2 covers 15 bases. This CDR3 has 15 amino acids. Germline CDR1 SEHNR, CDR2 FQNEAQ (reference sequence). V lost 5 bases to trimming and J lost 14 bases; unmatched junction nucleotides: 10.